This T cell receptor beta chain was retrieved from a study of blood T cell repertoires in COVID-19. Background on the study: Some COVID-19 samples were acute and others convalescent; all came from the United States, Italy and Spain. Sample material is recorded as cDNA or gDNA derived from T cells, B-cell-depleted T cells, or PBMCs.

CDR1 LGHDT and CDR2 YNNKEL come from the germline V gene (reference sequence). Trimming shortened V by 4 bases and J by 3 bases, and 10 bases separated the two germline ends. This CDR3 contains 13 residues. Clones were read by immunoSEQ multiplex PCR, and TCRdb kept only the in-frame ones, dropping some. The table records more than 95,000 clones, approximately 85% of them present only once. Seattle patients were enrolled while actively infected and followed longitudinally. The specimen sequenced was peripheral blood. This receptor was obtained from a woman older than 75 with COVID-19, enrolled during active disease. The chain recombines TRBV3-1 (or the pseudogene TRBV3-2) with TRBJ2-7; D is undetermined. The CDR3 DNA follows: TGTGCCAGCAGCCGGGCGACGAGCTACGAGCAGTACTTC. Protein sequence: CASSRATSYEQYF.